This TCR beta chain was captured in a study of human thymus T cells. A remark on this clone: Its antigen is currently unknown.

The germline V and J ends were trimmed by 4 bases and 3 bases, with 13 bases remaining between them. This CDR3 is built from 14 residues. Per the germline V gene, CDR1 is SQVTM and CDR2 is ANQGSEA. Broader study findings: Repertoires sampled from thymus and blood appeared biased in V and J gene usage.

Resected material from corrective heart surgery provided the thymus tissue analysed. The people who donated were healthy Finnish babies having corrective surgery for congenital heart defects. The assay was immunoSEQ multiplex PCR, and TCRdb's table has in-frame clones only and misses some. The sample yields some 120,000 clones, around 95% seen once. The clonotype was recovered from a boy in the first two years of life with a congenital heart defect but otherwise immunologically healthy. Sequencing was performed on thymus tissue. V usage is TRBV29-1 and J usage is TRBJ1-5, with D possibly matching TRBD1 (5 bases). CDR3 in amino acids: CSVVGQGPNQPQHF. In nucleotides, the CDR3 is TGCAGCGTTGTGGGGCAGGGCCCCAATCAGCCCCAGCATTTT.